This T cell receptor (beta chain) appears in the sequencing data of a study of blood T cell repertoires in COVID-19 (dated by TCRdb to 2018 to 2020). About the investigation overall: The collaborator samples originated in the United States, Italy and Spain and spanned the acute and convalescent phases of COVID-19. Samples were obtained from the ongoing ImmuneRACE study (first 160 participants) and from roughly 1,300 subjects provided by 6 global collaborators. Sample metadata almost always included a de-identified subject ID, COVID-19 status, age in years and sex. The dataset comprised deeply sampled blood TCRbeta repertoires from subjects exposed to, actively infected with, or recovered from COVID-19. Where available, HLA class I and class II types were taken from metadata supplied by the sample provider and were not determined by assay-based typing. The repertoires were made available in a free public database intended to serve as a resource for research on the immune response to SARS-CoV-2. The material from the prospective study consisted of cDNA or gDNA derived from T cells, B-cell-depleted T cells, or PBMCs.

This clone was detected a few times. Its cognate antigen has yet to be identified. Base-call qualities are not available, and no considerably larger clone is one nucleotide away. This sample includes further DNA sequences coding for the same CDR3. In Seattle, one collaborating source enrolled patients while the infection was active and tracked those patients longitudinally over the course of disease. Whole blood was collected in K2EDTA tubes by collaborating institutions according to the institutions' own protocols. For TCRbeta analysis, collaborator samples were shipped as frozen whole blood, as isolated PBMCs, or as DNA extracted from either sample type. TCRbeta CDR3 regions were amplified from genomic DNA using the immunoSEQ Assay, a bias-controlled multiplex PCR. Per the authors' processing: The number of nucleated cells in each sample was estimated by amplification of reference gene primers within the assay. To quantify the absolute abundance of each unique TCRbeta CDR3 rearrangement, sequence reads were collapsed and filtered. For each sample, productive Simpson clonality was calculated as the square root of Simpson's diversity index across productive rearrangements. Not all clones reach the TCRdb copy of this immuneACCESS table, which keeps in-frame sequences only. Checked studies attribute under half of the gap to unresolved V genes and leave the rest unexplained. The V and J calls and clone size are taken from that table; D and trimming were inferred from the DNA. The table for this sample lists a few hundred thousand clones; roughly 88% of them were counted only once. Jointly, the top ten make up roughly 10% of the sample.

Results the study describes overall, beyond this receptor: The quantity of clinical and demographic metadata differed by source and by participant and was supplied without curation.

This receptor was obtained from a woman in her 70s with COVID-19, enrolled during active disease. The sample was peripheral blood.

The CDR3 has the sequence CASSPGSSGNTIYF. Read as DNA, the sequence is TGTGCCAGCTCACCAGGGAGCTCTGGAAACACCATATATTTT. This receptor chain uses TRBV18 and TRBJ1-3; the D gene cannot be resolved reliably. CDR1 and CDR2 (KGHSH, LQKENI) derive from the germline V gene. V lost 2 bases and J lost 0 bases; the stretch between them is 5 bases long. The CDR3 runs 14 amino acids, cysteine and phenylalanine included. Only the CDR3 portion is preserved as DNA: 42 bases, with reading frame beginning at the first base.